This TCR beta chain emerged from a study of post-analysis software for immune sequencing data (dated by TCRdb to between 2014 and 2016). At the level of the whole study: Disease courses on record covered relapsing-remitting, secondary progressive and progressive-relapsing multiple sclerosis, though some patients had no subtype annotation. Patient repertoires were compared against some twelve previously published healthy control repertoires from donors aged about 6 to 28 years. A subset of samples was prepared in parallel using single-end sample barcoding, then pooled and co-amplified after Illumina adapter ligation.

Note on this clonotype: Its recognized antigen is unknown. No clone much larger than this one lies a single base away; base qualities are absent.

The library was produced with PCR. The data were produced on an Illumina HiSeq 2500. To reduce PCR and sequencing biases, unique molecular identifiers were incorporated into the TCR beta cDNA libraries. Every 1 to 10 million input T cells yielded about 500,000 cDNA molecules, meaning each molecule approximated one T cell. The same protocol used for the earlier healthy control dataset was applied to prepare and sequence the patient libraries. Within a given batch, samples were prepared together, multiplexed and sequenced on the same HiSeq lane. For the original study's pipeline: MIGEC was used to process the raw barcoded reads, and molecular identifier groups with only a single read were discarded before consensus assembly and CDR3 extraction. VDJtools was used for post-analysis of the clonotype tables, with diversity normalized by down-sampling every dataset to the smallest sample size. To correct batch-related cross-sample contamination, repertoire overlap clustering matched CDR3 amino acid sequences but not nucleotide sequences. TCRdb cleaned the public reads at Q25 with fastp, built clones with MiXCR and kept in-frame beta chains. Rows with a matching CDR3 protein are joined into one entry that keeps the most common DNA and genes. The V and J calls here are based on TCRdb, not the publication. The sample contains about 540,000 distinct CDR3 sequences, roughly 34% of them found a single time. In total, the top ten clones hold under 7% of the sample.

Study-level results and caveats: The control group was slightly older than the multiple sclerosis patient group. Strong co-clustering of samples prepared in the same batch was shown by direct clustering with F measure, prompting a batch-effect correction. Multiple sclerosis patients had significantly lower normalized Chao1 diversity than controls, a result that suggests substantial peripheral T-cell clonal expansion.

TCR beta repertoires were profiled from peripheral blood of over 10 young patients with multiple sclerosis to demonstrate the VDJtools post-analysis software. The multiple sclerosis patients were children and adolescents between roughly 6 and 17 years of age. This TCR derives from a girl aged 2-17 years with multiple sclerosis. Material for sequencing was blood.

The nucleotide sequence reads as follows: TGTGCCATCAAGGGCACAGATACGCAGTATTTT. It is translated as CAIKGTDTQYF. This chain is built from TRBV10-3 and TRBJ2-3; a confident D gene designation cannot be given. CDR1 and CDR2, per the germline V gene, are ENHRY and SYGVKD. The CDR3 numbers 11 residues from cysteine through phenylalanine. Only the CDR3 portion is preserved as DNA: 33 bases, with reading frame beginning at the first base. At the junction V is shortened by 7 bases and J by 1 base, with 3 bases in between.